A single sample gave rise to the 8 T cell receptor beta chains below, sequenced in a study of T cell changes during pregnancy in multiple sclerosis. Repertoires were generated with immunoSEQ multiplex PCR, while TCRdb's copy carries only in-frame clones and drops some. The sample lists tens of thousands of clones; 93% were seen once. Sequencing was performed on peripheral blood, taken in the second trimester of pregnancy. The source is a female donor with multiple sclerosis, enrolled in a pregnancy study.

The J gene is TRBJ1-1, the V gene TRBV13; 8 bases fit TRBD1. V was pared by 6 bases and J by 4 bases, with 4 bases of the junction left unmatched. This CDR3 contains 13 residues. The V gene's germline CDR1 is PRHDT and CDR2 FYEKMQ (reference sequence). The DNA of the CDR3 is TGTGCCAGCAGGTCTACAGGGGGCACTGAAGCTTTCTTT. Encoded protein: CASRSTGGTEAFF.

The chain has TRBV6-4 and TRBJ2-1, with 8 nucleotides matching TRBD1. The CDR3 is made up of 12 amino acids. The trim removed 5 bases at V and 9 bases at J, leaving 3 bases unmatched. The V gene's germline CDR1 is MRHNA and CDR2 SNTAGT. The CDR3 DNA reads TGTGCCAGCAGTTTACAGGGGGGTGAGCAGTTCTTC. Protein: CASSLQGGEQFF.

This chain connects TRBV5-6 to TRBJ2-3; TRBD2 matches 7 bases. CDR3 length: 15 amino acids. V was pared by 6 bases and J by 0 bases, with 7 bases of the junction left unmatched. Germline V gives CDR1 SGHDT, CDR2 YYEEEE. The CDR3 here is CASTSGTLSTDTQYF. The CDR3 DNA sequence: TGTGCCAGCACCAGCGGGACCCTTAGCACAGATACGCAGTATTTT.

The chain joins TRBV19 to TRBJ1-1; 9 bases agree with TRBD1. The germline V gene has CDR1 LNHDA and CDR2 SQIVND (reference sequence). The ends lost 1 base at V and 5 bases at J; junction bases unmatched: 5. The CDR3 contains 15 residues. CDR3 region: CASSIGPGTGTEAFF. The CDR3 DNA reads as TGTGCCAGTAGTATAGGCCCGGGGACAGGGACTGAAGCTTTCTTT.

A word on this clone: This same CDR3 is encoded by further DNA sequences in the sample. The chain joins TRBV5-6 to TRBJ1-1, with TRBD1 matching over 7 bases. J was trimmed by 1 base and V by 2 bases; bases with no gene match: 2. Germline V gene lookup returns CDR1 SGHDT and CDR2 YYEEEE. CDR3 length: 14 amino acids. The CDR3 coding sequence is TGTGCCAGCAGCTTACAGGGGTCGAACACTGAAGCTTTCTTT. Translated: CASSLQGSNTEAFF.

J is TRBJ2-7 and V is TRBV27; a possible D gene is TRBD2 (5 bases). The CDR3 contains 14 residues. V shed 3 bases and J shed 0 bases, with 9 bases lying between them. Looked up from germline, CDR1 is MNHEY and CDR2 is SMNVEV (reference sequence). This chain's CDR3 is CASSLEGSSYEQYF. In DNA form, the CDR3 reads TGTGCCAGCAGTTTGGAAGGGAGCTCCTACGAGCAGTACTTC.

The chain has TRBV19 and TRBJ2-7; TRBD1 matches 7 bases. There are 14 residues in the CDR3. The ends lost 4 bases at V and 4 bases at J; junction bases unmatched: 7. The V gene's germline CDR1 is LNHDA and CDR2 SQIVND (reference sequence). This CDR3 is CASSTTGTAYEQYF. Written as DNA, the CDR3 is TGTGCCAGTAGTACTACCGGGACAGCTTACGAGCAGTACTTC.

A few counts support this clone. This chain links TRBV9 with TRBJ1-6; possible D gene TRBD1, 5 bases. Germline loops: CDR1 SGDLS, CDR2 YYNGEE. The CDR3 length is 17 residues. V was trimmed by 0 bases and J by 5 bases, leaving 15 bases between them. CDR3 in amino acids: CASSVAPGTEDNSPLHF. The CDR3 DNA is TGTGCCAGCAGCGTAGCTCCAGGGACTGAGGATAATTCACCCCTCCACTTT.